The clone carrying this TCR beta chain occurred a few times. No antigen is known for it. The sample originates from a study of vaccination and CD4 T cells after COVID-19. Background on the study: Stimulation of the cells used overlapping spike peptide pools from SARS-CoV-2 and from the common cold coronaviruses HCoV-NL63, HCoV-OC43 and HCoV-229E.

CDR1 SGHTA and CDR2 FQGNSA come from the germline V gene. This CDR3 is built from 14 residues. V dropped 0 bases and J dropped 8 bases, with 12 bases sitting between them. Treatment reported: 10-day PBMC culture with coronavirus spike peptide pools or control peptides (ViraFEST assay). The assay that was used to sequence DNA from cultured CD4+ T cells was the Oncomine TCR Beta short-read assay. TCRdb reanalysed the PCR reads using MiXCR and keeps one entry per CDR3 protein. The data show tens of thousands of distinct CDR3 sequences, 35% to 50% seen once. This clonotype was sampled from a human donor who had recovered from COVID-19. The genes are TRBV7-2 and TRBJ2-3; D remains ambiguous. The specimen sequenced was CD4+ T cells from blood, cultured in vitro. The CDR3 region is CASSLASVVGTQYF. The CDR3, as DNA: TGTGCCAGCAGCTTAGCAAGTGTGGTTGGTACGCAGTATTTT.